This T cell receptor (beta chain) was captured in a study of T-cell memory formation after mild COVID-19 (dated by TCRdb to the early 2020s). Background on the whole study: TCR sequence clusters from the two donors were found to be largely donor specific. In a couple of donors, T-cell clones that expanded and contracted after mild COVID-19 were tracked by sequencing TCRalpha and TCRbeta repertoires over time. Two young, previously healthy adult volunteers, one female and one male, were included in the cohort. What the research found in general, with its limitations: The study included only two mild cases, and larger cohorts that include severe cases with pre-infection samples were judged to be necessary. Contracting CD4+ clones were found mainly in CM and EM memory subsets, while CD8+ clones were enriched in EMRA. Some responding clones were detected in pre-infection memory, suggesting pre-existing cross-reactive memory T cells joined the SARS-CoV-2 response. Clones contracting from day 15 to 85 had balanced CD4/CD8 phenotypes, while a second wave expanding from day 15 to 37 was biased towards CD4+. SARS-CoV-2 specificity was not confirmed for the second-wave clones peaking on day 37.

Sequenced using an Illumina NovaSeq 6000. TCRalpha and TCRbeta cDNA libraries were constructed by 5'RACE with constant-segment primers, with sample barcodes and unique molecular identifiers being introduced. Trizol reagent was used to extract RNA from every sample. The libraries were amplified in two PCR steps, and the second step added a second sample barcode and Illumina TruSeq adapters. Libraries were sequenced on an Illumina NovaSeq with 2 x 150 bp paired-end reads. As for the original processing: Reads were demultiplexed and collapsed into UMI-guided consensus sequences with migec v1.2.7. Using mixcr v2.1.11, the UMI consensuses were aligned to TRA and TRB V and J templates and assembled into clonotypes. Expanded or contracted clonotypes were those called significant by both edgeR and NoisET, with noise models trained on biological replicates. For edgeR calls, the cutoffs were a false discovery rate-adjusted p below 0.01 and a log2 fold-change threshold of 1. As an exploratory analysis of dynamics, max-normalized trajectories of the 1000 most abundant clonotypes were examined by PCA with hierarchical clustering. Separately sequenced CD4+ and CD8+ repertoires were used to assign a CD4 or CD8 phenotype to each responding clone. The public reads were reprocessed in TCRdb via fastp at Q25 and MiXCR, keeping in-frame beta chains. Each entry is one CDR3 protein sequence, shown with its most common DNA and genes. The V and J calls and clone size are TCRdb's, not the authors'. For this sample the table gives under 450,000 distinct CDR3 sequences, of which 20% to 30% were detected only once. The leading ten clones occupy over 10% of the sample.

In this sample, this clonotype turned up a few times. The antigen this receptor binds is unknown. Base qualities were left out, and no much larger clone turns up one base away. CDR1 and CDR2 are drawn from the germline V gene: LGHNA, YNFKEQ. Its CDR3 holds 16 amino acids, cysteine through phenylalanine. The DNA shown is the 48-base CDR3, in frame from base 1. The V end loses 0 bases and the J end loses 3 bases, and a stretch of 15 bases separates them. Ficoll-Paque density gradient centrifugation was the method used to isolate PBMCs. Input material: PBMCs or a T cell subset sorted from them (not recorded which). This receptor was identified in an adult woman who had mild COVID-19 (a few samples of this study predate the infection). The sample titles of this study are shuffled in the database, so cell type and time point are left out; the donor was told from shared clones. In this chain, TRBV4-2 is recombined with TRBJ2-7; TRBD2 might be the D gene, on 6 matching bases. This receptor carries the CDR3 CASSQENSGGFYEQYF. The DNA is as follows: TGTGCCAGCAGCCAAGAGAATAGCGGAGGCTTCTACGAGCAGTACTTC.